A selection of T cell receptor beta chains follows, all from one sample in a study of regulatory T cells in long-lasting Graves disease. Each CDR3 protein gets one entry after TCRdb re-called the multiplex PCR reads with MiXCR. This sample has about 660,000 distinct CDR3 sequences, with 30% found just once. The source was peripheral blood mononuclear cells (PBMCs), collected when the disease was refractory, from a patient treated with antithyroid drugs. The source is a female donor with Graves disease. Each CDR3 is given with its conserved first and last residue. Fields, in order: D gene, V gene, J gene, clone size, CDR3 DNA, CDR3 protein. The D gene is left open where the match is weak. A clone size is listed for some rows: how often the clone was seen (once, few, many), or a class if it is expanded.

-	TRBV11-2	TRBJ1-1	few	TGTGCCAGCAGGCCATACGGGTTCTGGGGGAACACTGAAGCTTTCTTT	CASRPYGFWGNTEAFF
TRBD2	TRBV20-1	TRBJ2-7	-	TGCAGTGCTAGAGCCCCTTCGCGGGAGCATAGAGAGCAGTACTTC	CSARAPSREHREQYF
TRBD1	TRBV6-2/TRBV6-3	TRBJ1-2	-	TGTGCCAGCAGTTACTCCGTCGAAGGGACAGCTGGCTACACCTTC	CASSYSVEGTAGYTF
TRBD1	TRBV10-3	TRBJ1-3	-	TGTGCCATCAAGGGACAGGACTCTGGAAACACCATATATTTT	CAIKGQDSGNTIYF
TRBD1	TRBV12-3/TRBV12-4	TRBJ2-7	many	TGTGCCAGCAGTCTAGCCGGGACAGACTCCTACGAGCAGTACTTC	CASSLAGTDSYEQYF
-	TRBV6-5	TRBJ1-2	many	TGTGCCAGCAGTTCCAATTTGCGGGGCTACACCTTC	CASSSNLRGYTF
-	TRBV11-2	TRBJ1-5	-	TGTGCCAGCAGTCCCCGGATAGGGCCGGGCCAGCCCCAGCATTTT	CASSPRIGPGQPQHF
-	TRBV12-3/TRBV12-4	TRBJ1-2	many	TGCGCCAGCAGCTCCGACGGCTATGGCTACACCTTC	CASSSDGYGYTF
-	TRBV5-1	TRBJ1-1	-	TGCGCCAGCAGCTTGAAAGGTATTGGGGGGACTGAAGCTTTCTTT	CASSLKGIGGTEAFF
-	TRBV6-1	TRBJ1-2	-	TGTGCCAGCAGTCCGCAACCCGACGGAAACTATGGCTACACCTTC	CASSPQPDGNYGYTF
-	TRBV6-5	TRBJ1-1	-	TGTGCCAGCAGTTACCTGGGAAGCGGCTACAACACTGAAGCTTTCTTT	CASSYLGSGYNTEAFF
-	TRBV29-1	TRBJ2-3	once	TGCAGCGTCTGGTTTAGCACAGATACGCAGTATTTT	CSVWFSTDTQYF
-	TRBV18	TRBJ1-1	-	TGTGCCAGCTCACCACTGGGGACACCTGAAGCTTTCTTT	CASSPLGTPEAFF
-	TRBV3-1	TRBJ2-5	-	TGTGCCAGCAGCCACTCGGGCTACAAGGAGGAGACCCAGTACTTC	CASSHSGYKEETQYF
-	TRBV6-5	TRBJ2-2	-	TGTGCCAGCAGTTACGGGAAGGGGGAGCTGTTTTTT	CASSYGKGELFF
TRBD2	TRBV5-1	TRBJ2-5	-	TGCGCCAGCAGCTTGGTTCTAGCGGGAGTGCCAGAGACCCAGTACTTC	CASSLVLAGVPETQYF
-	TRBV7-9	TRBJ1-1	-	TGTGCCAGCAGCTCGGGGGGAGGATACACTGAAGCTTTCTTT	CASSSGGGYTEAFF
TRBD2	TRBV6-2/TRBV6-3	TRBJ2-7	-	TGTGCCAGCAGTTACGGACTAGCGGGAGTGGATGAGCAGTACTTC	CASSYGLAGVDEQYF
-	TRBV5-1	TRBJ1-1	-	TGCGCCAGCAACTCGAGCCCCGGCCCGAACACTGAAGCTTTCTTT	CASNSSPGPNTEAFF
TRBD1	TRBV6-1	TRBJ2-7	-	TGTGCCAGCCTTAGTCCCGGGACAGGCTCCTACGAGCAGTACTTC	CASLSPGTGSYEQYF
-	TRBV15	TRBJ2-7	few	TGTGCCACCAGCAGAGGGGGAGACTACGAGCAGTACTTC	CATSRGGDYEQYF
-	TRBV25-1	TRBJ2-2	many	TGTGCCAGCAGTATGGCTATCGGGGAGCTGTTTTTT	CASSMAIGELFF
-	TRBV28	TRBJ1-4	few	TGTGCCAGCAGTTCACAGGACGTTCATAATGAAAAACTGTTTTTT	CASSSQDVHNEKLFF
TRBD2	TRBV6-1	TRBJ2-7	-	TGTGCCAGCACCCCCGGACTAGCCCGGGAGCAGTACTTC	CASTPGLAREQYF
-	TRBV6-2/TRBV6-3	TRBJ1-5	-	TGTGCCAGCAGTTACAGGGGACTCGGCAATCAGCCCCAGCATTTT	CASSYRGLGNQPQHF
-	TRBV12-3/TRBV12-4	TRBJ1-2	once	TGTGCCAGCAGTTTTACGGAGTCTAACTATGGCTACACCTTC	CASSFTESNYGYTF
-	TRBV9	TRBJ2-6	-	TGTGCCAGCAGCGTAGGGAAAGGGCCTGTCCTGACTTTC	CASSVGKGPVLTF
-	TRBV12-3/TRBV12-4	TRBJ1-5	-	TGTGCCAGCAGTACTACCTCAGAGACCCTGGTGCCCCAGCATTTT	CASSTTSETLVPQHF
TRBD1	TRBV6-1	TRBJ1-5	few	TGTGCCAGCAGTGAGCGAGGGGGCCCGGATCAGCCCCAGCATTTT	CASSERGGPDQPQHF
-	TRBV10-1	TRBJ2-1	-	TGCGCCAGCAGTGAGGCAGGCCTCTTTGAGCAGTTCTTC	CASSEAGLFEQFF
-	TRBV10-3	TRBJ2-2	-	TGTGCCATCAGTGAAGGCACGGGACTGAACACCGGGGAGCTGTTTTTT	CAISEGTGLNTGELFF
TRBD2	TRBV2	TRBJ2-7	-	TGTGCCAGCAGGGGATCGAGACTAGCGGCTAGACCCTACGAGCAGTACTTC	CASRGSRLAARPYEQYF
TRBD1	TRBV2	TRBJ2-7	few	TGTGCCAGCAGCTTAGGAGGACAGGGGAAGAACGAGCAGTACTTC	CASSLGGQGKNEQYF
-	TRBV25-1	TRBJ1-1	few	TGTGCCAGCAGTGCCTTTTTATCGGAGGGCACTGAAGCTTTCTTT	CASSAFLSEGTEAFF
-	TRBV6-5	TRBJ1-6	-	TGTGCCAGCAGTTCGGCAGCTTATAATTCACCCCTCCACTTT	CASSSAAYNSPLHF
-	TRBV12-3/TRBV12-4	TRBJ1-1	few	TGTGCCAGCAGTGCGGAAACTTGGAAAGCTTTCTTT	CASSAETWKAFF
TRBD2	TRBV4-2	TRBJ2-7	-	TGTGCCAGCAACCAGGGCCCTGGCGGGAGGGAATACGAGCAGTACTTC	CASNQGPGGREYEQYF
-	TRBV12-3/TRBV12-4	TRBJ1-2	-	TGTGCCAGCACCCCTGGGCAGGGTGGTTATGGCTACACCTTC	CASTPGQGGYGYTF
TRBD1	TRBV27	TRBJ2-7	few	TGTGCCAGCAGTCAAGACAGGGTAGGGGTCGAGCAGTACTTC	CASSQDRVGVEQYF
-	TRBV5-8	TRBJ2-3	-	TGTGCCAGCAGCAGGGACTGGGACACAGATACGCAGTATTTT	CASSRDWDTDTQYF
-	TRBV2	TRBJ2-2	many	TGTGCCAGCAGTCGACCCGGGAGCACCGGGGAGCTGTTTTTT	CASSRPGSTGELFF
-	TRBV2	TRBJ2-2	many	TGTGCCAGCGGGGCCCTAGGGCCCACCGGGGAGCTGTTTTTT	CASGALGPTGELFF